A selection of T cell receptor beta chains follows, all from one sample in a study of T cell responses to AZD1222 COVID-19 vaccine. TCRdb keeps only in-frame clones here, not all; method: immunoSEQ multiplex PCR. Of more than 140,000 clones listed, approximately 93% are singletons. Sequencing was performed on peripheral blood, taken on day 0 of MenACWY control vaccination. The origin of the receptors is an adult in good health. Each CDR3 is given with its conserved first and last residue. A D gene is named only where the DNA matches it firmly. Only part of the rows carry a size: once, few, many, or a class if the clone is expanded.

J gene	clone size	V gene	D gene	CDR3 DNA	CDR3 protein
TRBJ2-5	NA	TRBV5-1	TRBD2	TGCGCCAGCACCGACGGACTAGCGGGCGAGACCCAGTACTTC	CASTDGLAGETQYF
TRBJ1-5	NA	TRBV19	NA	TGTGCCAGTAGTATACTGGACAGTGGCCAGCCCCAGCATTTT	CASSILDSGQPQHF
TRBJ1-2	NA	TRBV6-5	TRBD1	TGTGCCAGCAGTCCCAAGGGGCCGACAGGGTCAGGCTACACCTTC	CASSPKGPTGSGYTF
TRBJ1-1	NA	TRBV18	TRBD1	TGTGCCAGCTCACCCGGGGACAGGCATAACACTGAAGCTTTCTTT	CASSPGDRHNTEAFF
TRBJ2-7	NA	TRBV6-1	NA	TGTGCCAGCAGTGAAGGGCCGGGTGGGCACGAGCAGTACTTC	CASSEGPGGHEQYF
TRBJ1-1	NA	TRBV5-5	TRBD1	TGTGCCAGCAGCTTGCCACAGGGGGGAACTGAAGCTTTCTTT	CASSLPQGGTEAFF
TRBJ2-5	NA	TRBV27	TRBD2	TGTGCCAGCAGTTCTCACACAACCGGGACTAGTACGCGGGAGACCCAGTACTTC	CASSSHTTGTSTRETQYF
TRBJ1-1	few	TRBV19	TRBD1	TGTGCCAGTAGTACACATCCGGGACAGGGGAACACTGAAGCTTTCTTT	CASSTHPGQGNTEAFF
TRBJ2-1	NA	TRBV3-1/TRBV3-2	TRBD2	TGTGCCAGCAGCCGGACTAGCGGGAAATACAATGAGCAGTTCTTC	CASSRTSGKYNEQFF
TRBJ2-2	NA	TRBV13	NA	TGTGCCAGCAGCAGTTCAGATTGGAACACCGGGGAGCTGTTTTTT	CASSSSDWNTGELFF
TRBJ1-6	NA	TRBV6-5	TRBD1	TGTGCCAGCAGTTACGGACAGGGTGACTCACCCCTCCACTTT	CASSYGQGDSPLHF
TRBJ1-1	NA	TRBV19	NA	TGTGCCAGTAGTAATAATAGGGGCACTGAAGCTTTCTTT	CASSNNRGTEAFF
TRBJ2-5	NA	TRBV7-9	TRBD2	TGTGCCAGCAGCTTCACTAGCGGCCAAGAGACCCAGTACTTC	CASSFTSGQETQYF
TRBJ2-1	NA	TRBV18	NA	TGTGCCAGCTCACCCCTCCAGAGATCCTACAATGAGCAGTTCTTC	CASSPLQRSYNEQFF
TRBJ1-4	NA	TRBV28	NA	TGTGCCACCACTACGGCGGGCAGCCCAACTAATGAAAAACTGTTTTTT	CATTTAGSPTNEKLFF
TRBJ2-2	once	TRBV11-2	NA	TGTGCCAGCAGCTACTCGGGGGAGCTGTTTTTT	CASSYSGELFF
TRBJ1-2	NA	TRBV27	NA	TGTGCCAGCAGTTTGGGGGGGGTTCTGGGCTATGGCTACACCTTC	CASSLGGVLGYGYTF
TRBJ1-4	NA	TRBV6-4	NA	TGTGCCAGCAGGGGTCGGCTGTTTTTT	CASRGRLFF
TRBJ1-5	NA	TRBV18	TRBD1	TGTGCCAGCTCACCGAGTCCGGGACAGGGGGAGTTAAATAGCAATCAGCCCCAGCATTTT	CASSPSPGQGELNSNQPQHF
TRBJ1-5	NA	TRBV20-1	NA	TGCAGTGCTAGTTATTCGGGGGTACAGCCCCAGCATTTT	CSASYSGVQPQHF
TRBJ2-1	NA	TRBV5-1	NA	TGCGCCAGCATAGGCAGGGGGGCGAATGAGCAGTTCTTC	CASIGRGANEQFF
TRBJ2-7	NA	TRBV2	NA	TGTGCCAGCAGTGAACCACCTAAGACCGGCAGCTCCTACGAGCAGTACTTC	CASSEPPKTGSSYEQYF
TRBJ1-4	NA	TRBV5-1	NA	TGCGCCAGCAGCTTGGAGGTTTCGGGAAAACTGTTTTTT	CASSLEVSGKLFF
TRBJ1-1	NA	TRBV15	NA	TGTGCCACCAGCAGTAACCGGGGGCCTGAAGCTTTCTTT	CATSSNRGPEAFF
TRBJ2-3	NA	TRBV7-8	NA	TGTGCCAGCAGCTTACCGCAAGGCACAGATACGCAGTATTTT	CASSLPQGTDTQYF
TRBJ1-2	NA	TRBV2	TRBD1	TGTGCCAGCACCACCGACAGGGGGGTCTATGGCTACACCTTC	CASTTDRGVYGYTF
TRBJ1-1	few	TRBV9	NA	TGTGCCAGCAGCGTAGAAGCGAACACTGAAGCTTTCTTT	CASSVEANTEAFF
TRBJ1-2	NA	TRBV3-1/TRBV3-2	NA	TGTGCCAGCAGCCAGTTCGCGCCAGGGTTTGACTATGGCTACACCTTC	CASSQFAPGFDYGYTF
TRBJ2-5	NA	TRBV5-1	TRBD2	TGCGCCAGCAGCCCTGGCGGGACTAGCCGAGAGACCCAGTACTTC	CASSPGGTSRETQYF
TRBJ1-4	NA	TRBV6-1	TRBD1	TGTGCCAGCAGTGAAGGGGGGACAGCTAATGAAAAACTGTTTTTT	CASSEGGTANEKLFF
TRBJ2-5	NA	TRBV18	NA	TGTGCCAGCTCACCACCGGGCGAAGAGACCCAGTACTTC	CASSPPGEETQYF
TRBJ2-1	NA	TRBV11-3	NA	TGTGCCAGCAGCTTAGATCAAACCAATGAGCAGTTCTTC	CASSLDQTNEQFF
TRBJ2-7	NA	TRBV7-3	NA	TGTGCCAGCAGCCCCATGGGGGGCAGGTTCTACGAGCAGTACTTC	CASSPMGGRFYEQYF
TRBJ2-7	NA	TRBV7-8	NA	TGTGCCAGCAGCCCGCCTCACAGGGAGGGCCCGAGGGAGCAGTACTTC	CASSPPHREGPREQYF
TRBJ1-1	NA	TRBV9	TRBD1	TGTGCCAGCAGCGCTAGCCAGGGGGACACTGAAGCTTTCTTT	CASSASQGDTEAFF
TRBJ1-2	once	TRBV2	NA	TGTGCCAGCCCCCGGCGGGGACTTGGCGGCTACACCTTC	CASPRRGLGGYTF
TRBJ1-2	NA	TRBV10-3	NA	TGTGCCATCAGTGAGCGATCACCAGGGGATGGCTACACCTTC	CAISERSPGDGYTF
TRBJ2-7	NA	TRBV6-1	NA	TGTGCCAGCAGTGAAGTATCTGGCTTCCTCGGGGAGCAGTACTTC	CASSEVSGFLGEQYF
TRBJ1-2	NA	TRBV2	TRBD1	TGTGCCAGCAGTGGACCCCGAACAGGGGGAAACGATGGCTACACCTTC	CASSGPRTGGNDGYTF
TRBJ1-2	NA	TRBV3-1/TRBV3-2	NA	TGTGCCAGCAGCCAAGTACCGGGGGCAAACTATGGCTACACCTTC	CASSQVPGANYGYTF
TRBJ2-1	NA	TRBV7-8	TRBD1	TGTGCCAGCAGCCCAAGGACAGGATATATCTACAATGAGCAGTTCTTC	CASSPRTGYIYNEQFF
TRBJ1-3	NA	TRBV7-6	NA	TGTGCCAGCAGTTCCCAAACCCGACAGGCGGTGTTGGGAAACACCATATATTTT	CASSSQTRQAVLGNTIYF
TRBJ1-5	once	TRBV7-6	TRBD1	TGTGCCAGCAGCTCCGGACAGGGGACGAATCAGCCCCAGCATTTT	CASSSGQGTNQPQHF
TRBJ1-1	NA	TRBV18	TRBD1	TGTGCCAGCTCAACGGACAGGGAGACTGAAGCTTTCTTT	CASSTDRETEAFF
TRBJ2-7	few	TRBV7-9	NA	TGTGCCAGCAGCTTAAGCACAGGGAGCCTCGAGCAGTACTTC	CASSLSTGSLEQYF